The rows below give T cell receptor beta chains drawn from one sample of a study of identical twins. TCRdb re-called the 5' RACE reads through MiXCR, storing one row per CDR3 protein. This repertoire shows roughly 250,000 distinct CDR3 sequences, more than 12% found once; its top ten account for approximately 10%. Sequenced sample: memory (CD45RO+) T cells sorted from blood. Receptors were obtained from a woman aged 18 to 35 in good health. Each CDR3 is given with its conserved first and last residue. A D gene is named only where the DNA matches it firmly. Clone size is not always given. Where it is, it says once, few, many or a class for expanded clones.

TRBV5-8,17,TRBJ2-4,-,-,CASSWQGTSTAKNIQYF,TGTGCCAGCAGCTGGCAGGGCACCTCCACAGCCAAAAACATTCAGTACTTC
TRBV19,14,TRBJ1-2,-,-,CASSIVTVTDGYTF,TGTGCCAGTAGTATAGTAACAGTTACTGATGGCTACACCTTC
TRBV20-1,16,TRBJ2-1,-,few,CSARDSRTPRRNEQFF,TGCAGTGCTAGAGATTCTCGGACCCCCCGGAGGAATGAGCAGTTCTTC
TRBV5-6,12,TRBJ2-7,-,few,CASSIRDYEQYF,TGTGCCAGCAGCATCAGAGATTACGAGCAGTACTTC
TRBV20-1,12,TRBJ1-2,-,-,CSASYREHGYTF,TGCAGTGCTAGTTACCGGGAACATGGCTACACCTTC
TRBV20-1,14,TRBJ2-7,-,-,CSTPGRSSSYEQYF,TGCAGTACCCCGGGACGCTCAAGTTCCTACGAGCAGTACTTC
TRBV11-2,15,TRBJ2-3,TRBD2,few,CASSSRLAMGDTQYF,TGTGCCAGCAGCTCCCGACTAGCGATGGGGGATACGCAGTATTTT
TRBV4-2,15,TRBJ2-1,-,-,CASSPRLADYNEQFF,TGTGCCAGCAGCCCCCGGCTAGCAGACTACAATGAGCAGTTCTTC
TRBV29-1,14,TRBJ2-7,-,few,CSVSPTQGKYEQYF,TGCAGCGTATCGCCCACTCAGGGAAAGTACGAGCAGTACTTC
TRBV20-1,13,TRBJ1-6,-,-,CSARDQGNSPLHF,TGCAGTGCTAGAGACCAGGGTAATTCACCCCTCCACTTT
TRBV9,13,TRBJ2-7,-,few,CASSVVSGGEQYF,TGTGCCAGCAGCGTAGTCTCGGGTGGCGAGCAGTACTTC
TRBV12-3/TRBV12-4,18,TRBJ2-4,TRBD2,-,CACSFLGTEREKKNIQYF,TGTGCCTGCAGTTTTTTAGGTACGGAGCGGGAGAAGAAAAACATTCAGTACTTC
TRBV5-1,16,TRBJ2-2,TRBD2,-,CASSSTGGRNTGELFF,TGCGCCAGCAGCTCGACGGGGGGAAGGAACACCGGGGAGCTGTTTTTT
TRBV20-1,14,TRBJ2-7,TRBD2,few,CSARRGGSPYEQYF,TGCAGTGCTAGACGGGGCGGGAGTCCCTACGAGCAGTACTTC
TRBV6-5,12,TRBJ2-1,-,-,CASRGAAEEQFF,TGTGCCAGCAGGGGGGCGGCGGAGGAGCAGTTCTTC
TRBV12-3/TRBV12-4,14,TRBJ2-2,-,many,CASSRTPHTGELFF,TGTGCCAGCAGCCGCACCCCTCACACCGGGGAGCTGTTTTTT
TRBV10-3,15,TRBJ2-7,TRBD2,many,CAISGTSGSSYEQYF,TGTGCCATCAGTGGGACTAGCGGGTCCTCCTACGAGCAGTACTTC
TRBV20-1,15,TRBJ2-2,TRBD2,-,CSAIAGGGNTGELFF,TGCAGTGCCATAGCGGGAGGGGGAAACACCGGGGAGCTGTTTTTT
TRBV6-1,18,TRBJ1-6,-,-,CASRDLTSSMGYNSPLHF,TGTGCCAGCAGAGATCTCACGAGTTCCATGGGCTATAATTCACCCCTCCACTTT
TRBV12-3/TRBV12-4,14,TRBJ1-4,TRBD1,few,CASSKRQGIGKLFF,TGTGCCAGCAGCAAGCGACAGGGGATTGGAAAACTGTTTTTT
TRBV9,12,TRBJ2-1,-,-,CASSKNGNEQFF,TGTGCCAGCAGCAAAAACGGTAATGAGCAGTTCTTC
TRBV7-9,15,TRBJ2-2,-,many,CASSFAGSNTGELFF,TGTGCCAGCAGCTTCGCGGGGTCGAACACCGGGGAGCTGTTTTTT
TRBV20-1,12,TRBJ1-1,-,many,CSVRRGNTEAFF,TGCAGTGTCCGCCGGGGGAACACTGAAGCTTTCTTT
TRBV5-5,15,TRBJ2-3,TRBD1,-,CASSWRTGSRDTQYF,TGTGCCAGCAGCTGGAGGACAGGGAGTCGAGATACGCAGTATTTT
TRBV7-2,15,TRBJ2-7,TRBD1,few,CASSPGQGWGYEQYF,TGTGCCAGCAGCCCCGGACAGGGGTGGGGATACGAGCAGTACTTC
TRBV20-1,11,TRBJ1-2,-,-,CSAREDYGYTF,TGCAGTGCTAGAGAGGACTATGGCTACACCTTC
TRBV20-1,11,TRBJ2-2,-,few,CSARGGTELFF,TGCAGTGCTAGGGGAGGTACGGAGCTGTTTTTT
TRBV7-9,15,TRBJ1-1,-,-,CASSKQGSLNTEAFF,TGTGCCAGCAGCAAACAAGGGTCTTTGAACACTGAAGCTTTCTTT
TRBV12-5,12,TRBJ2-2,-,-,CASGLNTGELFF,TGTGCTAGTGGTCTAAACACCGGGGAGCTGTTTTTT
TRBV3-1,13,TRBJ1-1,-,many,CASSPAWNTEAFF,TGTGCCAGCAGCCCCGCCTGGAACACTGAAGCTTTCTTT
TRBV3-1,12,TRBJ1-6,-,-,CASSQGTGPLHF,TGTGCCAGCAGCCAAGGGACGGGGCCCCTCCACTTT
TRBV20-1,15,TRBJ2-1,TRBD1,many,CSARDRARGFNEQFF,TGCAGTGCTAGAGATCGAGCCAGGGGGTTCAATGAGCAGTTCTTC
TRBV20-1,14,TRBJ2-3,-,-,CSARDVYRSSTQYF,TGCAGTGCTAGAGATGTCTACAGGAGCAGTACGCAGTATTTT
TRBV7-2,15,TRBJ2-1,-,-,CASSLEGRSYNEQFF,TGTGCCAGCAGCTTAGAGGGTAGGTCCTACAATGAGCAGTTCTTC
TRBV27,15,TRBJ2-3,-,few,CASSSPRDDTDTQYF,TGTGCCAGCAGTTCGCCCAGGGACGACACAGATACGCAGTATTTT
TRBV14,16,TRBJ1-1,-,many,CASSQVAMGGGAAAFF,TGTGCCAGCAGCCAAGTGGCAATGGGAGGTGGTGCCGCAGCTTTCTTT
TRBV5-1,15,TRBJ2-5,-,few,CASSHQGGVGETQYF,TGCGCCAGCAGCCACCAGGGAGGAGTCGGGGAGACCCAGTACTTC
TRBV30,11,TRBJ1-1,-,few,CAWGSNTEAFF,TGTGCCTGGGGGTCGAACACTGAAGCTTTCTTT
TRBV12-3/TRBV12-4,13,TRBJ2-3,-,few,CASTRTPTDTQYF,TGTGCCAGCACAAGGACCCCCACAGATACGCAGTATTTT
TRBV5-1,13,TRBJ1-3,-,-,CASTPTEGNTIYF,TGCGCCAGCACCCCAACGGAAGGAAACACCATATATTTT
TRBV4-2,16,TRBJ2-7,TRBD2,-,CASSQDAGGPSYEQYF,TGTGCCAGCAGCCAAGATGCGGGGGGGCCTTCCTACGAGCAGTACTTC
TRBV5-1,16,TRBJ2-3,-,few,CASSEALTGVGDTQYF,TGCGCCAGCAGCGAAGCCCTGACGGGGGTGGGAGATACGCAGTATTTT
TRBV9,13,TRBJ1-1,-,few,CASSVEQGGIAFF,TGTGCCAGCAGCGTAGAACAGGGTGGGATAGCTTTCTTT
TRBV5-1,12,TRBJ1-1,-,few,CASNNRGTEAFF,TGCGCCAGCAACAACAGAGGGACTGAAGCTTTCTTT
TRBV6-5,15,TRBJ2-3,-,-,CASSYTRQVSDTQYF,TGTGCCAGCAGTTACACAAGACAGGTATCAGATACGCAGTATTTT
TRBV27,14,TRBJ2-5,TRBD1,few,CASSFLGQGETQYF,TGTGCCAGCAGTTTCTTGGGACAGGGAGAGACCCAGTACTTC
TRBV27,15,TRBJ2-3,-,-,CASIRRGDAADTQYF,TGTGCCAGCATACGGCGGGGAGATGCAGCAGATACGCAGTATTTT
TRBV14,14,TRBJ1-1,-,few,CASSQMDSVTEAFF,TGTGCCAGCAGCCAAATGGACAGTGTCACTGAAGCTTTCTTT
TRBV14,18,TRBJ2-3,-,many,CASRRGWGADLGTDTQYF,TGTGCCAGCAGACGAGGATGGGGGGCCGACCTGGGCACAGATACGCAGTATTTT
TRBV12-3/TRBV12-4,12,TRBJ1-2,-,few,CASQGDGGGYTF,TGTGCCTCCCAAGGGGATGGCGGAGGCTACACCTTC
TRBV12-3/TRBV12-4,12,TRBJ2-1,-,-,CASSGPYNEQFF,TGTGCCAGTTCGGGACCCTACAATGAGCAGTTCTTC
TRBV10-3,16,TRBJ2-3,-,few,CAISESWGRGTDTQYF,TGTGCCATCAGTGAGTCGTGGGGCAGGGGCACAGATACGCAGTATTTT
TRBV27,16,TRBJ2-3,-,-,CASSLQAILSTDTQYF,TGTGCCAGCAGTTTACAGGCGATTCTTAGCACAGATACGCAGTATTTT